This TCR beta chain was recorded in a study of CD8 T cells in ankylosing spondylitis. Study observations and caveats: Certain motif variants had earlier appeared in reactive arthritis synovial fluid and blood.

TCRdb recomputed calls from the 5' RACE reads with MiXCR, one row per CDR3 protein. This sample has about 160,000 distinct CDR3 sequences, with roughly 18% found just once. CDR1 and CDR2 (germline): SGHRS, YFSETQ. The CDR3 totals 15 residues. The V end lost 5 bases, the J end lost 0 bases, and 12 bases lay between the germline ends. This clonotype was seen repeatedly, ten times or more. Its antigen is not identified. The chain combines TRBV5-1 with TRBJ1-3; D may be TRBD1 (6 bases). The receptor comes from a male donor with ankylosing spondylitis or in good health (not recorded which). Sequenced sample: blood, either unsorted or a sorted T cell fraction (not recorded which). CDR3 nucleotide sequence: TGCGCCAGCAGTTGGGACACCCTCTCTGGAAACACCATATATTTT. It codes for CASSWDTLSGNTIYF.